This TCR beta chain originates from a study of OX40 agonist ivuxolimab in advanced cancers. Overall study context: While on treatment, patients had intravenous ivuxolimab at 0.01 to 10 mg/kg every 2 weeks. Broader study findings: In the 0.1 to 3.0 mg/kg range, CD4+ and CD8+ blood T cells had expanded clonally by week 6.

For this clone: The antigen remains undetermined.

Per the germline V gene, CDR1 is MDHEN and CDR2 is SYDVKM. The CDR3 consists of 11 residues. Trimming pared 3 bases from V and 3 bases from J, leaving 1 base between. Clones were sequenced by immunoSEQ multiplex PCR, and TCRdb holds only the in-frame ones, with some missing. The table includes tens of thousands of clones, 82% detected once. Peripheral blood came from all dose cohorts at three timepoints. The sequence was obtained from an adult with an advanced solid tumor such as melanoma, head and neck, liver or kidney cancer. Sequencing was performed on CD4+ or CD8+ T cells sorted from blood, taken in a trial of the OX40 agonist ivuxolimab. The rearrangement uses TRBV28 and TRBJ2-3; D gene unclear. CDR3 bases: TGTGCCAGCAGTTTTACAGATACGCAGTATTTT. It specifies CASSFTDTQYF.